The rows below give T cell receptor beta chains drawn from one sample of a study of response to subunit inactivated influenza vaccine. MiXCR, applied by TCRdb to the RT-PCR reads, yields one record per CDR3 protein. This sample has about 570,000 distinct CDR3 sequences, with roughly 12% found just once. A further study also used this sample, focusing on T cells expressing NK-cell markers.

The input for sequencing was PBMCs from blood, taken on the day of vaccination. These receptors were collected from a man aged 50-60 years who received an inactivated influenza vaccine. The CDR3 runs from the conserved cysteine through the conserved F or W. The order of the fields is J gene, V gene, D gene, clone size, CDR3 DNA, CDR3 protein. The D gene is left open where the match is weak. The size field is filled for only some rows; it gives once, few, many or a size class.

j_call: TRBJ2-1
v_call: TRBV4-3
d_call: NA
clone_size: NA
cdr3_nt: TGCGCCAGCAGCCAAGACAACGTAGGGTACAATGAGCAGTTCTTC
cdr3_aa: CASSQDNVGYNEQFF

j_call: TRBJ2-2
v_call: TRBV18
d_call: TRBD2
clone_size: NA
cdr3_nt: TGTGCCAGCTCACCGTCAGCGGGGATCACCGGGGAGCTGTTTTTT
cdr3_aa: CASSPSAGITGELFF

j_call: TRBJ2-2
v_call: TRBV9
d_call: TRBD1
clone_size: NA
cdr3_nt: TGTGCCAGCAGCGTAGCAGGGACAGGGGATGTCACCGGGGAGCTGTTTTTT
cdr3_aa: CASSVAGTGDVTGELFF

j_call: TRBJ2-7
v_call: TRBV7-2
d_call: NA
clone_size: few
cdr3_nt: TGTGCCAGCAGCTTCCCTCCCATGGATGAGCAGTACTTC
cdr3_aa: CASSFPPMDEQYF

j_call: TRBJ2-5
v_call: TRBV7-2
d_call: NA
clone_size: many
cdr3_nt: TGTGCCAGCAGCTTAGCAACAGGCTCAGGGACCCAGTACTTC
cdr3_aa: CASSLATGSGTQYF

j_call: TRBJ1-6
v_call: TRBV7-2
d_call: NA
clone_size: few
cdr3_nt: TGTGCCAGCAGCTTGTTGGGAAATTCACCCCTCCACTTT
cdr3_aa: CASSLLGNSPLHF

j_call: TRBJ2-7
v_call: TRBV6-4
d_call: TRBD2
clone_size: few
cdr3_nt: TGTGCCAGCAGTGACTCGGTTTCTAGCGGGAGAAGGTACGAGCAGTACTTC
cdr3_aa: CASSDSVSSGRRYEQYF

j_call: TRBJ2-2
v_call: TRBV5-1
d_call: NA
clone_size: many
cdr3_nt: TGCGCCAGCAGCGATAGCGAATTCACCGGGGAGCTGTTTTTT
cdr3_aa: CASSDSEFTGELFF

j_call: TRBJ2-4
v_call: TRBV20-1
d_call: NA
clone_size: NA
cdr3_nt: TGCAGTGCTATCCGAGGGGTTCTAGCCAAAAACATTCAGTACTTC
cdr3_aa: CSAIRGVLAKNIQYF

j_call: TRBJ1-2
v_call: TRBV5-1
d_call: TRBD1
clone_size: NA
cdr3_nt: TGCGCCAGCAAGGCAGGGGGCGATTCGGGATATGGCTACACCTTC
cdr3_aa: CASKAGGDSGYGYTF

j_call: TRBJ2-7
v_call: TRBV10-3
d_call: NA
clone_size: few
cdr3_nt: TGTGCCGCCCTAGGACACACAAGTTACGAGCAGTACTTC
cdr3_aa: CAALGHTSYEQYF

j_call: TRBJ2-1
v_call: TRBV25-1
d_call: NA
clone_size: few
cdr3_nt: TGTGCCAGCAGTAACTTCGGAGTTTACAATGAGCAGTTCTTC
cdr3_aa: CASSNFGVYNEQFF

j_call: TRBJ2-5
v_call: TRBV10-3
d_call: NA
clone_size: NA
cdr3_nt: TGTGCCATCAGTGGGCACAAAACCCTCCAAGAGACCCAGTACTTC
cdr3_aa: CAISGHKTLQETQYF

j_call: TRBJ2-1
v_call: TRBV6-2/TRBV6-3
d_call: TRBD1
clone_size: many
cdr3_nt: TGTGCCAGCAGTGACCAAGGGGGACAGGGGGATGAGCAGTTCTTC
cdr3_aa: CASSDQGGQGDEQFF

j_call: TRBJ2-7
v_call: TRBV12-3/TRBV12-4
d_call: TRBD2
clone_size: few
cdr3_nt: TGTGCCAGCAGTTCTAGCGGGACTAGCTCCTACGAGCAGTACTTC
cdr3_aa: CASSSSGTSSYEQYF

j_call: TRBJ2-3
v_call: TRBV11-2
d_call: TRBD2
clone_size: NA
cdr3_nt: TGTGCCAGCAGCCGGACCCGACCCTGGACTAGCGGGAGGTCTACAGATACGCAGTATTTT
cdr3_aa: CASSRTRPWTSGRSTDTQYF

j_call: TRBJ2-3
v_call: TRBV6-4
d_call: NA
clone_size: many
cdr3_nt: TGTGCCAGCAGTGACTCGGCCAGGGGAAGCACAGATACGCAGTATTTT
cdr3_aa: CASSDSARGSTDTQYF

j_call: TRBJ2-3
v_call: TRBV12-3/TRBV12-4
d_call: TRBD2
clone_size: NA
cdr3_nt: TGTGCCAGCACCGCGAGCGGGGATAGCACAGATACGCAGTATTTT
cdr3_aa: CASTASGDSTDTQYF

j_call: TRBJ2-7
v_call: TRBV28
d_call: NA
clone_size: few
cdr3_nt: TGTGCCAGCAGTTTCAGGGGTTCTTACTACGAGCAGTACTTC
cdr3_aa: CASSFRGSYYEQYF

j_call: TRBJ2-1
v_call: TRBV7-2
d_call: TRBD2
clone_size: NA
cdr3_nt: TGTGCCAGCAGCCCCGCTAGCGGGAATCTTGTCAATGAGCAGTTCTTC
cdr3_aa: CASSPASGNLVNEQFF

j_call: TRBJ2-3
v_call: TRBV28
d_call: TRBD2
clone_size: NA
cdr3_nt: TGTGCCAGCTCAGCTAGCGGGAGATGGATAGATACGCAGTATTTT
cdr3_aa: CASSASGRWIDTQYF

j_call: TRBJ2-3
v_call: TRBV11-2
d_call: TRBD2
clone_size: NA
cdr3_nt: TGTGCCAGCAGCCTCCAGAGGAGACTAGCGGGGGCCACAGATACGCAGTATTTT
cdr3_aa: CASSLQRRLAGATDTQYF

j_call: TRBJ2-3
v_call: TRBV28
d_call: NA
clone_size: NA
cdr3_nt: TGTGCCAGTTCCGGGACCCCTACGACAGATACGCAGTATTTT
cdr3_aa: CASSGTPTTDTQYF

j_call: TRBJ1-1
v_call: TRBV6-2/TRBV6-3
d_call: NA
clone_size: NA
cdr3_nt: TGTGCCAGCAGTACCCTTGTGCCGGGGGACACTGAAGCTTTCTTT
cdr3_aa: CASSTLVPGDTEAFF

j_call: TRBJ2-7
v_call: TRBV29-1
d_call: TRBD1
clone_size: NA
cdr3_nt: TGCAGCGTTGGTTCTGGGACAGGGGTCGACGAGCAGTACTTC
cdr3_aa: CSVGSGTGVDEQYF

j_call: TRBJ1-4
v_call: TRBV4-3
d_call: NA
clone_size: NA
cdr3_nt: TGCGCCAGCAGCCAGGGGGCGGTCACTAATGAAAAACTGTTTTTT
cdr3_aa: CASSQGAVTNEKLFF

j_call: TRBJ2-3
v_call: TRBV20-1
d_call: TRBD2
clone_size: many
cdr3_nt: TGCAGTGCTAGCGGTCTAGCGGAGCGTACAGATACGCAGTATTTT
cdr3_aa: CSASGLAERTDTQYF

j_call: TRBJ2-7
v_call: TRBV11-2
d_call: TRBD1
clone_size: few
cdr3_nt: TGTGCCAGCAGCCTTACAAGAGGGGGTAGGGACAGTCCCTACGAGCAGTACTTC
cdr3_aa: CASSLTRGGRDSPYEQYF

j_call: TRBJ2-3
v_call: TRBV5-6
d_call: TRBD1
clone_size: many
cdr3_nt: TGTGCCAGCAGCTTGCTCTTCGGGGACAGGGAGGACCATACGCAGTATTTT
cdr3_aa: CASSLLFGDREDHTQYF

j_call: TRBJ2-7
v_call: TRBV20-1
d_call: NA
clone_size: few
cdr3_nt: TGCAGTGCTAGATTAGGGGGACCCCCCTACGAGCAGTACTTC
cdr3_aa: CSARLGGPPYEQYF

j_call: TRBJ2-1
v_call: TRBV14
d_call: TRBD2
clone_size: few
cdr3_nt: TGTGCCAGCAGCCAACTAGCGGGAGTCAATGAGCAGTTCTTC
cdr3_aa: CASSQLAGVNEQFF

j_call: TRBJ2-7
v_call: TRBV20-1
d_call: NA
clone_size: NA
cdr3_nt: TGCAGTGCTAGAGATCCGGGTTCCGTGGGCGAGCAGTACTTC
cdr3_aa: CSARDPGSVGEQYF

j_call: TRBJ2-1
v_call: TRBV7-2
d_call: NA
clone_size: few
cdr3_nt: TGTGCCAGCAGCTTAGAGGGCAGCAACAATGAGCAGTTCTTC
cdr3_aa: CASSLEGSNNEQFF

j_call: TRBJ2-5
v_call: TRBV7-8
d_call: NA
clone_size: NA
cdr3_nt: TGTGCCAGCAGCTTAGGGGTAGGGGGATGGCAAGAGACCCAGTACTTC
cdr3_aa: CASSLGVGGWQETQYF

j_call: TRBJ2-5
v_call: TRBV5-1
d_call: NA
clone_size: many
cdr3_nt: TGCGCCAGCAGCTTGAATCAGTACCAAGAGACCCAGTACTTC
cdr3_aa: CASSLNQYQETQYF

j_call: TRBJ2-3
v_call: TRBV28
d_call: NA
clone_size: NA
cdr3_nt: TGTGCCAGCAGTTTGGGCTACTTACGGACAGATACGCAGTATTTT
cdr3_aa: CASSLGYLRTDTQYF

j_call: TRBJ1-6
v_call: TRBV28
d_call: NA
clone_size: few
cdr3_nt: TGTGCCAGCACCTTCGGGGGTTGGCAGGGGTCACCCCTCCACTTT
cdr3_aa: CASTFGGWQGSPLHF

j_call: TRBJ1-2
v_call: TRBV20-1
d_call: TRBD1
clone_size: NA
cdr3_nt: TGCAGTGTGCCAGGGGGCCATGGCTACACCTTC
cdr3_aa: CSVPGGHGYTF

j_call: TRBJ1-3
v_call: TRBV12-3/TRBV12-4
d_call: TRBD1
clone_size: NA
cdr3_nt: TGTGCCAGCAGACGCGGACAGGCAAACTCTGGAAACACCATATATTTT
cdr3_aa: CASRRGQANSGNTIYF

j_call: TRBJ2-5
v_call: TRBV4-1
d_call: NA
clone_size: NA
cdr3_nt: TGCGCCAGCAGCCAAGATCCGACAGATCAAGAGACCCAGTACTTC
cdr3_aa: CASSQDPTDQETQYF

j_call: TRBJ2-3
v_call: TRBV7-2
d_call: TRBD1
clone_size: NA
cdr3_nt: TGTGCCAGCAGCTTAGTGACAGGGGGCTTCACAGATACGCAGTATTTT
cdr3_aa: CASSLVTGGFTDTQYF

j_call: TRBJ2-7
v_call: TRBV18
d_call: TRBD2
clone_size: few
cdr3_nt: TGTGCCAGCTCACGAACTAGCGAGTCCTACGAGCAGTACTTC
cdr3_aa: CASSRTSESYEQYF

j_call: TRBJ2-7
v_call: TRBV18
d_call: NA
clone_size: many
cdr3_nt: TGTGCCAGCTCACCACCGTCGGATTACGAGCAGTACTTC
cdr3_aa: CASSPPSDYEQYF

j_call: TRBJ2-3
v_call: TRBV5-1
d_call: TRBD2
clone_size: few
cdr3_nt: TGCGCCAGCAGCTTCGGACTAGAGGGTTCAGATACGCAGTATTTT
cdr3_aa: CASSFGLEGSDTQYF

j_call: TRBJ2-6
v_call: TRBV4-2
d_call: NA
clone_size: few
cdr3_nt: TGTGCCAGCAGCCAAGCACAGGGTTCGATTGGGGCCAACGTCCTGACTTTC
cdr3_aa: CASSQAQGSIGANVLTF

j_call: TRBJ1-6
v_call: TRBV11-2
d_call: NA
clone_size: few
cdr3_nt: TGTGCCAGCAGCTTAAAGGTCCAGGGAAATTCACCCCTCCACTTT
cdr3_aa: CASSLKVQGNSPLHF

j_call: TRBJ1-1
v_call: TRBV18
d_call: TRBD1
clone_size: few
cdr3_nt: TGTGCCAGCTCCGTAAAGGGACAGGAAGCTTTCTTT
cdr3_aa: CASSVKGQEAFF

j_call: TRBJ2-1
v_call: TRBV25-1
d_call: NA
clone_size: many
cdr3_nt: TGTGCCAGCAGAACATTATACAATGAGCAGTTCTTC
cdr3_aa: CASRTLYNEQFF

j_call: TRBJ2-5
v_call: TRBV3-1
d_call: TRBD2
clone_size: few
cdr3_nt: TGTGCCAGCAGCCAAGGCAGCGGGGGGTCGGCTTTCCAAGAGACCCAGTACTTC
cdr3_aa: CASSQGSGGSAFQETQYF

j_call: TRBJ1-2
v_call: TRBV18
d_call: TRBD1
clone_size: few
cdr3_nt: TGTGCCAGCTCACCAAGGACAGGGGAGGACTATGGCTACACCTTC
cdr3_aa: CASSPRTGEDYGYTF

j_call: TRBJ2-1
v_call: TRBV12-3/TRBV12-4
d_call: NA
clone_size: NA
cdr3_nt: TGTGCCAGCTGCCCCGCAGGGGCCTACAATGAGCAGTTCTTC
cdr3_aa: CASCPAGAYNEQFF

j_call: TRBJ1-3
v_call: TRBV6-1
d_call: NA
clone_size: NA
cdr3_nt: TGTGCCAGCAGTGAATTCGGCGGGGCTGGAAACACCATATATTTT
cdr3_aa: CASSEFGGAGNTIYF

j_call: TRBJ2-3
v_call: TRBV7-9
d_call: TRBD2
clone_size: many
cdr3_nt: TGTGCCAGCAGCTTAAGTGGACTAGCGGCCACAGATACGCAGTATTTT
cdr3_aa: CASSLSGLAATDTQYF

j_call: TRBJ1-6
v_call: TRBV7-2
d_call: TRBD1
clone_size: NA
cdr3_nt: TGTGCCAGCAGCTTAGATCAGGGGGCGCCGTCACCCCTCCACTTT
cdr3_aa: CASSLDQGAPSPLHF

j_call: TRBJ2-7
v_call: TRBV29-1
d_call: NA
clone_size: few
cdr3_nt: TGCAGCGTTGTCGACGGGAGCGGCTACGAGCAGTACTTC
cdr3_aa: CSVVDGSGYEQYF

j_call: TRBJ2-2
v_call: TRBV12-3/TRBV12-4
d_call: NA
clone_size: NA
cdr3_nt: TGTGCCAGTAGTGTGGGCTGGTTTGAGCGACCCATGAACACCGGGGAGCTGTTTTTT
cdr3_aa: CASSVGWFERPMNTGELFF

j_call: TRBJ2-7
v_call: TRBV5-1
d_call: NA
clone_size: few
cdr3_nt: TGCGCCAGCAGTTGGGGGCCCAGGGAGGACTACGAGCAGTACTTC
cdr3_aa: CASSWGPREDYEQYF

j_call: TRBJ2-3
v_call: TRBV29-1
d_call: NA
clone_size: NA
cdr3_nt: TGCAGCGTTGTTGGAGATCCAGGCATGAGCACAGATACGCAGTATTTT
cdr3_aa: CSVVGDPGMSTDTQYF